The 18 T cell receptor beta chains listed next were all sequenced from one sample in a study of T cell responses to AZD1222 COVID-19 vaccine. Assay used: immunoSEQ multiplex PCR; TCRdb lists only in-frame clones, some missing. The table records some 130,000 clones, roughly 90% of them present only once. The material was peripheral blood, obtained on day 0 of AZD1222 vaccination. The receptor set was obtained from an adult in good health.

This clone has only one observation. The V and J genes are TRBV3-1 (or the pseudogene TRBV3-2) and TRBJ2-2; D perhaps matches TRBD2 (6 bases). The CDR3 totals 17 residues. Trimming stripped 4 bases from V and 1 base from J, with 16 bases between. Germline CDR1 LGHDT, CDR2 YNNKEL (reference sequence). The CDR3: CASSLRGGVWNTGELFF. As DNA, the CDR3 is TGTGCCAGCAGCCTACGCGGCGGGGTATGGAACACCGGGGAGCTGTTTTTT.

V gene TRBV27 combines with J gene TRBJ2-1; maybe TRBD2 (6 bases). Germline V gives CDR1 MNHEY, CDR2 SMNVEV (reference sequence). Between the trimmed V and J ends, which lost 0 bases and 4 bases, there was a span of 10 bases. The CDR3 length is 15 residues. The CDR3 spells CASSLSLALYNEQFF. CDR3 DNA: TGTGCCAGCAGTTTATCGCTAGCGTTGTACAATGAGCAGTTCTTC.

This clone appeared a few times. The CDR3 coding sequence is TGTGCCAGCAGCTTACAGGGGGCTGCAACTAATGAAAAACTGTTTTTT. Amino acids: CASSLQGAATNEKLFF. This chain connects TRBV7-2 to TRBJ1-4, with 8 bases that match TRBD1. The CDR3 is 16 amino acids. V dropped 2 bases and J dropped 0; count of bases not matched to a gene: 2. Germline V gene lookup returns CDR1 SGHTA and CDR2 FQGNSA.

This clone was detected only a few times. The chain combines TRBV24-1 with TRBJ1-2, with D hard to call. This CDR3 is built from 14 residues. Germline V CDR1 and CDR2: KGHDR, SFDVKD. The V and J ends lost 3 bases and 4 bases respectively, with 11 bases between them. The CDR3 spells CATSDKMAPYGYTF. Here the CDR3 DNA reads TGTGCCACCAGTGATAAGATGGCGCCCTATGGCTACACCTTC.

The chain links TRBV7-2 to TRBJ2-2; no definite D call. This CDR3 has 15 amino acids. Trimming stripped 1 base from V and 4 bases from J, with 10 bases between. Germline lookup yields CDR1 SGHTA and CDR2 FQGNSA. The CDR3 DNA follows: TGTGCCAGCAGCTTAGTGCCAGGAAGCACCGGGGAGCTGTTTTTT. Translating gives CASSLVPGSTGELFF. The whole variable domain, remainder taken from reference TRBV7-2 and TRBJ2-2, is GAGVSQSPSNKVTEKGKDVELRCDPISGHTALYWYRQSLGQGLEFLIYFQGNSAPDKSGLPSDRFSAERTGGSVSTLTIQRTQQEDSAVYLCASSLVPGSTGELFFGEGSRLTVL.

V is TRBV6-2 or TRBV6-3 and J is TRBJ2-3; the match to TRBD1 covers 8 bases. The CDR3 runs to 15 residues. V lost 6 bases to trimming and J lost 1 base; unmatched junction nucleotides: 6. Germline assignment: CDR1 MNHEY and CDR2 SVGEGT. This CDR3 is CASSSDRGRTDTQYF. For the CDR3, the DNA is TGTGCCAGCAGCTCAGACAGGGGCCGCACAGATACGCAGTATTTT.

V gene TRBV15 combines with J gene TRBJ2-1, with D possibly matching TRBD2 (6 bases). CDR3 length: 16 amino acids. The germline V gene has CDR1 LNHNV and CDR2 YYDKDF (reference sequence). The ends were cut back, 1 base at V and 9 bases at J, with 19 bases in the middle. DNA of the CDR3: TGTGCCACCAGCAGAGTAAGGGGCGGGAAGCTCGGTGAGCAGTTCTTC. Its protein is CATSRVRGGKLGEQFF.

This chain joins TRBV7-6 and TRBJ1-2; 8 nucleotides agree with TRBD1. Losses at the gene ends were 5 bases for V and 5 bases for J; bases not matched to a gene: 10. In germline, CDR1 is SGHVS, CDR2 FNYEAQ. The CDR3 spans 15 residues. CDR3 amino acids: CASSSTMTGEYGYTF. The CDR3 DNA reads TGTGCCAGCAGCAGCACGATGACAGGGGAGTATGGCTACACCTTC.

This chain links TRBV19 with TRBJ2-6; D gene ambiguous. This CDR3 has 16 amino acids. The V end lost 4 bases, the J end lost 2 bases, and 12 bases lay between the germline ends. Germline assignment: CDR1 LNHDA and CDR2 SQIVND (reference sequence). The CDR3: CASSSQVFTGANVLTF. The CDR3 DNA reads TGTGCCAGTAGTAGTCAGGTTTTTACTGGGGCCAACGTCCTGACTTTC.

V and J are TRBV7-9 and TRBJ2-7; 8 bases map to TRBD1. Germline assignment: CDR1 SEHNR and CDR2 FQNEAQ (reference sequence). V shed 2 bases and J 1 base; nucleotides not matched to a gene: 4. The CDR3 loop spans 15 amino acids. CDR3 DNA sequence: TGTGCCAGCAGCTTATTTACAGGGGGTTCCTACGAGCAGTACTTC. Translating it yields CASSLFTGGSYEQYF.

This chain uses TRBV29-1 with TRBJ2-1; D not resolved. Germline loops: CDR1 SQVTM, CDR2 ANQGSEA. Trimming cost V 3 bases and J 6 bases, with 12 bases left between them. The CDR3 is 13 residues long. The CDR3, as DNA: TGCAGCGTTGACGAAAGGGCGACCAATGAGCAGTTCTTC. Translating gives CSVDERATNEQFF.

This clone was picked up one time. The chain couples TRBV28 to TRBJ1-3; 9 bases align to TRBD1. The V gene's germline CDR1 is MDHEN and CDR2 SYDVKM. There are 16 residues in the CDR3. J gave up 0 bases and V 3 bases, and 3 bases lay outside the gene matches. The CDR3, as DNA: TGTGCCAGCAGTTTTTGGGGACAGGGCTCTGGAAACACCATATATTTT. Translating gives CASSFWGQGSGNTIYF.

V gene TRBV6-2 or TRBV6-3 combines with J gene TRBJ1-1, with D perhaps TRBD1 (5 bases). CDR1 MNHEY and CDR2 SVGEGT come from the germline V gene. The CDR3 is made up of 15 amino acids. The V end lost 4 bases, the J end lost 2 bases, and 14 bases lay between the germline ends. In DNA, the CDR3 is TGTGCCAGCAGTTCCCCAGGGTTACCAAACACTGAAGCTTTCTTT. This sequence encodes CASSSPGLPNTEAFF.

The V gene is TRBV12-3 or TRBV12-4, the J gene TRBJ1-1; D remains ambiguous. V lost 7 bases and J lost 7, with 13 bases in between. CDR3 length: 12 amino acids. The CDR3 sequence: CASTPGMGEAFF. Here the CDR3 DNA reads TGTGCCAGCACACCGGGGATGGGTGAAGCTTTCTTT.

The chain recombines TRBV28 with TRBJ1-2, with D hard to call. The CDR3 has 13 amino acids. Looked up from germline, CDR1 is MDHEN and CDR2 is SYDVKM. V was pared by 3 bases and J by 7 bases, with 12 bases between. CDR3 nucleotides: TGTGCCAGCAGTTTTTGGGGTGCTGGTGGCTACACCTTC. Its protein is CASSFWGAGGYTF.

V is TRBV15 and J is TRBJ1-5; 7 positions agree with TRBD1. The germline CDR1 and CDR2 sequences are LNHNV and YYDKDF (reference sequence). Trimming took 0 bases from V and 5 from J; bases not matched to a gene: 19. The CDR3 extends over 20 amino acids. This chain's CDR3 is CATSRDSVRMRTGIDQPQHF. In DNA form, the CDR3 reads TGTGCCACCAGCAGAGATTCAGTTCGTATGAGGACAGGTATAGATCAGCCCCAGCATTTT. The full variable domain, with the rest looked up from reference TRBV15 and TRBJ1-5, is DAMVIQNPRYQVTQFGKPVTLSCSQTLNHNVMYWYQQKSSQAPKLLFHYYDKDFNNEADTPDNFQSRRPNTSFCFLDIRSPGLGDTAMYLCATSRDSVRMRTGIDQPQHFGDGTRLSIL.

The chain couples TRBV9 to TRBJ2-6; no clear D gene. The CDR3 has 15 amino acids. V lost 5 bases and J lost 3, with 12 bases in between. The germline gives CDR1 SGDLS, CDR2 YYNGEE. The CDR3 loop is CASSQMGFGANVLTF. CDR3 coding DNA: TGTGCCAGCAGTCAAATGGGGTTTGGGGCCAACGTCCTGACTTTC. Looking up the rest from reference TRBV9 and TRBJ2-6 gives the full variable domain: DSGVTQTPKHLITATGQRVTLRCSPRSGDLSVYWYQQSLDQGLQFLIQYYNGEERAKGNILERFSAQQFPDLHSELNLSSLELGDSALYFCASSQMGFGANVLTFGAGSRLTVL.

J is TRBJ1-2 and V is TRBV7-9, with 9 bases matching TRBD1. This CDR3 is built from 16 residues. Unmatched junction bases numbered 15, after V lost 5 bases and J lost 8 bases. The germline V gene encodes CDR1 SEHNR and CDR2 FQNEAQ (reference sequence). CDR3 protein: CASSPRHRGRSRGYTF. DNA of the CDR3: TGTGCCAGCAGCCCAAGGCACAGGGGGCGCTCCAGGGGCTACACCTTC.